The following is a TCR beta chain sequence with its context. This specimen belongs to a study of OX40 agonist ivuxolimab in advanced cancers. Looking at the study overall: Of mixed ages from about 20 to 90 and averaging about 65 years, the group was almost 85% male.

Profiled with immunoSEQ multiplex PCR; TCRdb holds only in-frame clones, not every one. The table records roughly 67,000 clones, roughly 90% of them present only once. Deletions cut 5 bases from V and 2 bases from J, with 10 bases between. The V gene's germline CDR1 is SEHNR and CDR2 FQNEAQ (reference sequence). This CDR3 contains 14 residues. Material: CD4+ or CD8+ T cells sorted from blood, obtained in a trial of the OX40 agonist ivuxolimab. The gene calls are TRBV7-9 and TRBJ1-3; D uncertain. The source of this sequence is an adult with an advanced solid tumor such as melanoma, head and neck, liver or kidney cancer. CDR3 in amino acids: CASSTTGTGNTIYF. The CDR3 DNA is TGTGCCAGCAGCACTACGGGAACTGGAAACACCATATATTTT.